This TCR beta chain was profiled in a study of human T cells and chemical hapten exposure. Study information: Predominantly women, the patients had alopecia areata, totalis or universalis. Overall study results and limits: TCRs exceeding a frequency of 1 in 1000 stayed unchanged under DPC sensitization.

With respect to this clonotype: What it binds is not known.

V lost 6 bases and J 2 bases, leaving 17 bases between the germline ends. This CDR3 contains 15 residues. Germline V gives CDR1 SEHNR, CDR2 FQNEAQ (reference sequence). TCRdb fed the RACE reads into MiXCR, producing one record per CDR3 protein. The sample has 85,000 to 90,000 distinct CDR3 sequences; roughly 8.8% are singletons. Time point given: pre-sensitization, week 0. Treatment described: therapeutic diphenylcyclopropenone sensitization with weekly scalp DPC. This material consisted of whole blood, taken in connection with sensitization to the hapten diphenylcyclopropenone (DPC). This chain links TRBV7-9 with TRBJ2-7; D may be TRBD1 (6 bases). This clonotype was sampled from a middle-aged woman with alopecia areata. Some clones in this sample may be carry-over from other donors' samples. CDR3 sequence (DNA): TGTGCCAGCAGTCACCCCACGGGACACCCCTACGAGCAGTACTTC. Protein product: CASSHPTGHPYEQYF.